These 17 T cell receptor beta chains came from one sample sequenced in a study of blood T cell repertoires in COVID-19. Sequencing was performed with immunoSEQ multiplex PCR; in TCRdb, only in-frame clones are kept and a portion is missing. The sample includes about 210,000 clones, approximately 85% of them seen just once. Sequencing used peripheral blood. The receptors stem from a woman aged 50 to 60 with active or convalescent COVID-19.

This clone was observed a single time. This chain uses TRBV18 with TRBJ2-3, with a possible D match to TRBD1 (5 bases). CDR3 length: 15 amino acids. The V and J ends lost 3 bases and 4 bases respectively, with 14 bases between them. CDR1 and CDR2 from the germline V gene are KGHSH and LQKENI. The CDR3 spells CASSPSQGAADTQYF. CDR3 nucleotide sequence: TGTGCCAGCTCACCGAGCCAGGGTGCAGCAGATACGCAGTATTTT.

The genes are TRBV5-1 and TRBJ2-2; 10 bases fit TRBD2. V was pared by 0 bases and J by 4 bases, with 12 bases of the junction left unmatched. Per germline, CDR1 SGHRS and CDR2 YFSETQ. The CDR3 has 19 residues. In DNA form, the CDR3 reads TGCGCCAGCAGCTTGGGGGCCCCATCCGGACTAGCGGCCACCGGGGAGCTGTTTTTT. The encoded protein is CASSLGAPSGLAATGELFF.

The J gene is TRBJ1-4, the V gene TRBV19, with D uncertain. Germline CDR1 reads LNHDA; CDR2 reads SQIVND (reference sequence). V was cut by 5 bases and J by 5 bases, with 9 bases left in between. The CDR3 spans 13 residues. As DNA, the CDR3 is TGTGCCAGTAGTCAAAGCGGGAATGAAAAACTGTTTTTT. This sequence encodes CASSQSGNEKLFF.

The rearrangement joins TRBV11-2 to TRBJ2-5; the D is unclear. V was cut by 7 bases and J by 5 bases, with 8 bases left in between. The V gene's germline CDR1 is SGHAT and CDR2 FQNNGV. CDR3 length equals 11 residues. CDR3 in DNA: TGTGCCAGCACCAAAGAGGAGACCCAGTACTTC. This encodes CASTKEETQYF.

The chain employs TRBV6-5 and TRBJ2-7; TRBD1 agrees at 9 bases. The CDR3 sequence is 15 residues long. The germline gives CDR1 MNHEY, CDR2 SVGAGI. V dropped 6 bases and J dropped 2; count of bases not matched to a gene: 8. CDR3 bases: TGTGCCAGCAGCTTCGAGACAGGGGGAGCCTACGAGCAGTACTTC. Residues: CASSFETGGAYEQYF.

The chain combines TRBV6-8 with TRBJ2-2; 10 bases match TRBD2. The CDR3 has 17 residues. The ends lost 3 bases at V and 6 bases at J; junction bases unmatched: 10. The germline V gene encodes CDR1 MNHGY and CDR2 SAAAGT. CDR3 bases: TGTGCCAGCAGTTATTCCAGCGGGAGGGCCCTCGCCGGGGAGCTGTTTTTT. It codes for CASSYSSGRALAGELFF.

This clone was counted a few times. V usage is TRBV19 and J usage is TRBJ1-6; 11 bases are a match to TRBD1. Trimming at V came to 7 bases and at J to 9 bases, leaving 2 bases not matched to a gene. Germline loops: CDR1 LNHDA, CDR2 SQIVND (reference sequence). The CDR3 contains 13 residues. The CDR3 reads CASTGTGGSPLHF. In nucleotides, the CDR3 is TGTGCCAGTACCGGGACAGGGGGTTCACCCCTCCACTTT.

V and J are TRBV7-9 and TRBJ1-4, with TRBD1 matching over 7 bases. The CDR3 loop spans 14 amino acids. CDR1 is SEHNR and CDR2 is FQNEAQ in the germline V gene (reference sequence). Trimming removed 5 bases from V and 6 bases from J; junction bases left unmatched: 6. This CDR3 reads CASSRRRGDEKLFF. The CDR3, as DNA: TGTGCCAGCAGCCGTCGCAGGGGGGATGAAAAACTGTTTTTT. The whole variable domain, filled in from reference TRBV7-9 and TRBJ1-4, reads DTGVSQNPRHKITKRGQNVTFRCDPISEHNRLYWYRQTLGQGPEFLTYFQNEAQLEKSRLLSDRFSAERPKGSFSTLEIQRTEQGDSAMYLCASSRRRGDEKLFFGSGTQLSVL.

The chain recombines TRBV6-6 with TRBJ1-1; 7 nucleotides match TRBD1. This CDR3 has 13 amino acids. Germline loops: CDR1 MNHNY, CDR2 SVGAGI (reference sequence). V shed 4 bases, J shed 3 bases, and the junction held 2 bases outside the gene matches. CDR3 in amino acids: CASSLQGYTEAFF. The CDR3, as DNA: TGTGCCAGCAGTTTACAGGGGTACACTGAAGCTTTCTTT.

The chain carries TRBV27 and TRBJ1-2, with 10 bases identical to TRBD1. Losses at the gene ends were 2 bases for V and 3 bases for J; bases not matched to a gene: 9. CDR1 and CDR2 from the germline V gene are MNHEY and SMNVEV (reference sequence). The CDR3 runs 17 residues. The CDR3 here is CASSLRTGGGRYYGYTF. CDR3 DNA: TGTGCCAGCAGTTTACGGACAGGGGGGGGTAGATACTATGGCTACACCTTC.

V gene TRBV5-4 combines with J gene TRBJ2-3; 9 nucleotides match TRBD1. Germline V lookup: CDR1 SGHNT, CDR2 YYREEE (reference sequence). J was trimmed by 5 bases and V by 3 bases; bases with no gene match: 1. CDR3 length: 13 residues. The CDR3 sequence: CASSWTGVDTQYF. CDR3 bases: TGTGCCAGCAGCTGGACAGGGGTAGATACGCAGTATTTT.

This clone was found a few times. This chain joins TRBV6-5 and TRBJ1-6; TRBD1 matches 9 bases. The CDR3 is made up of 15 amino acids. V dropped 5 bases and J dropped 7; count of bases not matched to a gene: 6. Germline values: CDR1 MNHEY, CDR2 SVGAGI. The CDR3 nucleotides are TGTGCCAGCAGTCTCGGGACAGGGACCAATTCACCCCTCCACTTT. Its translation is CASSLGTGTNSPLHF.

This clone was observed a single time. This sequence joins TRBV4-1 and TRBJ2-7; TRBD2 agrees at 8 bases. This CDR3 is built from 15 residues. From germline, CDR1 is MGHRA and CDR2 YSYEKL. V trimming: 4 bases; J trimming: 0 bases; junction bases outside the gene matches: 5. The CDR3, as DNA: TGCGCCAGCAGCCTCTCTAGCGGGTCCTCCTACGAGCAGTACTTC. This translates into CASSLSSGSSYEQYF.

The chain is built from TRBV7-8 and TRBJ1-2; tentative D call: TRBD1 (6 bases). The germline CDR1 and CDR2 sequences are SGHVS and FQNEAQ. V was shortened by 3 bases and J by 7 bases, with 18 bases between the two germline ends. There are 15 residues in the CDR3. CDR3 in DNA: TGTGCCAGCAGCTTCGGACAGCCAGGCCAGGGTGGCTACACCTTC. The encoded protein is CASSFGQPGQGGYTF.

The chain uses TRBV2 and TRBJ1-1; 7 bases line up with TRBD1. Germline V gene lookup returns CDR1 SNHLY and CDR2 FYNNEI. Trimming cost V 3 bases and J 1 base; bases outside gene matches: 5. The CDR3 consists of 15 residues. The CDR3 bases are TGTGCCAGCAGTGATCAGGGGGATTCGAACACTGAAGCTTTCTTT. Residues: CASSDQGDSNTEAFF.

This clone was observed a few times. This chain connects TRBV12-3 or TRBV12-4 to TRBJ2-1; 11 bases fit TRBD2. Trimming removed 8 bases from V and 3 bases from J; junction bases left unmatched: 0. The CDR3 extends over 13 amino acids. The CDR3 is CASGLAGYNEQFF. The CDR3 DNA is TGTGCCAGCGGACTAGCGGGCTACAATGAGCAGTTCTTC.

The chain has TRBV27 and TRBJ1-5; TRBD1 agrees at 7 bases. The CDR3 is 16 amino acids. Losses at the gene ends were 4 bases for V and 4 bases for J; bases not matched to a gene: 10. Germline CDR1 is MNHEY and CDR2 is SMNVEV (reference sequence). The CDR3 DNA sequence: TGTGCCAGCAGTTCACGGAGAGGGGGCTTGAATCAGCCCCAGCATTTT. It encodes CASSSRRGGLNQPQHF.